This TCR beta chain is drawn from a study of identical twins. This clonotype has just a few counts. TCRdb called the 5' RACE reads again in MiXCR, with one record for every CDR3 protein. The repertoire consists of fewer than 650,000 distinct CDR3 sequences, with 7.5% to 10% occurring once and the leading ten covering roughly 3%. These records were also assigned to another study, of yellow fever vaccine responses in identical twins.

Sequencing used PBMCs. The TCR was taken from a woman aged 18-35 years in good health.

Written as DNA, the CDR3 is TGCAGTGCTCCTGAACTTGTGGGAGTCGGGTCGGTAGCCAAAAACATTCAGTACTTC. Translating gives CSAPELVGVGSVAKNIQYF. The chain employs TRBV20-1 and TRBJ2-4; the D gene is possibly TRBD2 (5 bases). This CDR3 spans 19 amino acids. V was clipped by 5 bases and J by 0 bases, with 26 bases between them. Germline lookup yields CDR1 DFQATT and CDR2 SNEGSKA (reference sequence).